This T cell receptor (beta chain) is from a study of identical twins. General study findings and limits: Within twin pairs, the out-of-frame alpha sequences they shared showed excess low generation probability. With beta out-of-frame sequences, excess sharing by twins was weaker.

Template switching created a universal primer site, and the cDNA included unique molecular identifiers. MiXCR, run by TCRdb on the 5' RACE reads, gives a single entry per CDR3 protein. The sample contains approximately 600,000 distinct CDR3 sequences, just under 10% of which appear only once. This clonotype was observed a handful of times. Its antigen is not known. A further study also used this sample, focusing on yellow fever vaccine responses in identical twins. This second study says: Reportedly, the response of twins' T cells to the vaccine seemed partly convergent, partly personalized.

Sequencing was performed on PBMCs. This TCR came from a woman between 18 and 29 years old in good health.

Here the CDR3 reads CASSLEGLAGPQETQYF. In DNA, the CDR3 is TGTGCCAGCAGTTTAGAGGGACTAGCGGGGCCACAAGAGACCCAGTACTTC. The V call is TRBV12-3 or TRBV12-4, the J call TRBJ2-5; 13 bases agree with TRBD2. The CDR3 consists of 17 residues. The J segment lost 2 bases and the V segment lost 1 base, leaving 4 bases of the junction unmatched.